Presented here are 18 T cell receptor beta chains from one specimen sequenced in a study of T cells in Graves' hyperthyroidism and ophthalmopathy. Amplification targeted TCR beta CDR3 regions from RNA transcripts. The TCR CDR3 first-round RT-PCR relied on the HTBI primer set. TCRdb used MiXCR to reprocess the multiplex PCR reads, holding one entry per CDR3 protein. Among about 320,000 distinct CDR3 sequences listed, about 15% were seen once. Sequenced material: blood. The source is a man younger than 45 with Graves' hyperthyroidism.

As concerns this clonotype: The CDR3 does not close with the conserved phenylalanine or tryptophan, likely indicating a read error. The chain links TRBV27 to TRBJ2-7; 7 nucleotides align to TRBD2. Germline assignment: CDR1 MNHEY and CDR2 SMNVEV (reference sequence). This CDR3 contains 15 residues. V was clipped by 6 bases and J by 3 bases; unmatched bases: 11. CDR3 amino acids: CASSAHTSAGYEQYL. Written as DNA, the CDR3 is TGTGCCAGCAGCGCCCACACTAGCGCGGGCTACGAGCAGTACCTC.

The CDR3 here is CASSYSFRSTEAFF. CDR3 nucleotide sequence: TGTGCCAGCAGTTACTCGTTCAGATCCACTGAAGCTTTCTTT. The chain employs TRBV6-5 and TRBJ1-1; D unclear. From germline, CDR1 is MNHEY and CDR2 SVGAGI. Between the trimmed V and J ends, which lost 0 bases and 4 bases, there was a span of 9 bases. The CDR3 runs 14 residues.

V usage is TRBV20-1 and J usage is TRBJ2-7; D could derive from TRBD1 or TRBD2 (6 bases each). The CDR3 spans 15 residues. V lost 0 bases and J 7 bases, leaving 19 bases between the germline ends. Germline CDR1 DFQATT, CDR2 SNEGSKA (reference sequence). The CDR3 DNA is TGCAGTGCTAGAGATCGCCGGTGGGGGGCGGGAGAGCAGTACTTC. Its translation: CSARDRRWGAGEQYF.

The chain has TRBV10-1 and TRBJ2-5; D may correspond to TRBD1 or TRBD2 (6 bases each). Looked up from germline, CDR1 is WNHNN and CDR2 is SYGVQD (reference sequence). Trimming left V 8 bases short and J 2 bases short, with 15 bases between. The CDR3 contains 14 residues. The CDR3 DNA reads TGCGCCAGCGGGGGCGGGATACTACAAGAGACCCAGTACTTC. Amino acids: CASGGGILQETQYF.

The chain carries TRBV12-3 or TRBV12-4 and TRBJ1-3; D uncertain. The V gene lost 7 bases and the J gene lost 0 bases, with 16 bases spanning the gap. The length of the CDR3 is 16 residues. CDR3 in amino acids: CASTPRPGSSGNTIYF. The CDR3 DNA sequence: TGTGCCAGCACCCCCCGGCCCGGGAGCTCTGGAAACACCATATATTTT.

This clonotype was counted between two and nine times. The rearrangement links TRBV12-3 or TRBV12-4 to TRBJ2-5; 8 bases line up with TRBD2. J lost 5 bases, V lost 4 bases, and 6 bases had no gene match. This CDR3 is built from 14 residues. The CDR3 DNA is TGTGCCAGCAGTTCGGGGGGGGGGCGGGAGACCCAGTACTTC. This gives the protein CASSSGGGRETQYF.

The CDR3 nucleotides are TGCAGCGTTGGGGAAGACCCTAATGAAAAACTGTTTTTT. This sequence encodes CSVGEDPNEKLFF. The chain carries TRBV29-1 and TRBJ1-4; D is ambiguous. V was trimmed by 4 bases and J by 3 bases, leaving 9 bases between them. Germline V gives CDR1 SQVTM, CDR2 ANQGSEA. The CDR3 runs to 13 residues.

This rearrangement joins TRBV12-3 or TRBV12-4 to TRBJ1-6; 7 bases are shared with TRBD1. The V segment lost 6 bases and the J segment 5 bases; nucleotides outside the gene matches: 13. The CDR3 consists of 17 residues. DNA of the CDR3: TGTGCCAGCAGCCCCCGAAGGGGGGGACAGAATAATTCACCCCTCCACTTT. It specifies CASSPRRGGQNNSPLHF.

This clonotype appeared once. The CDR3 sequence is CASSWEQGGTEAFF. Written as DNA, the CDR3 is TGCGCCAGCAGCTGGGAACAGGGCGGCACTGAAGCTTTCTTT. The chain recombines TRBV5-1 with TRBJ1-1; the D gene is possibly TRBD1 (6 bases). The V end was cut by 3 bases, the J end by 4 bases, with 13 bases between. The CDR3 loop spans 14 amino acids. In germline, CDR1 is SGHRS, CDR2 YFSETQ.

On this clonotype: This may be a read error, as it is one base from a much larger clone. J is TRBJ2-1 and V is TRBV28; 8 nucleotides line up with TRBD1. The CDR3 runs 17 residues. Germline assignment: CDR1 MDHEN and CDR2 SYDVKM. In nucleotides, the CDR3 is TGTGCCAGCAGTTTAGGCTATTGGGACAGGTCTTACAATAAGCAGTTCTTC. Translated: CASSLGYWDRSYNKQFF. Together with reference TRBV28 and TRBJ2-1, the CDR3 gives the full variable domain: DVKVTQSSRYLVKRTGEKVFLECVQDMDHENMFWYRQDPGLGLRLIYFSYDVKMKEKGDIPEGYSVSREKKERFSLILESASTNQTSMYLCASSLGYWDRSYNKQFFGPGTRLTVL.

This clonotype appeared many times. This rearrangement joins TRBV27 to TRBJ2-5; 10 bases are shared with TRBD1. Germline V gives CDR1 MNHEY, CDR2 SMNVEV (reference sequence). The CDR3 sequence is 16 residues long. V shed 6 bases, J shed 5 bases, and the junction held 12 bases outside the gene matches. The chain's CDR3 is CASSTGTGVGRETQYF. In DNA, the CDR3 is TGTGCCAGCAGCACTGGGACAGGGGTCGGTCGGGAGACCCAGTACTTC.

This clonotype came up once. This chain uses TRBV28 with TRBJ2-3; D is possibly TRBD1 (6 bases). Looked up from germline, CDR1 is MDHEN and CDR2 is SYDVKM. The CDR3 length is 15 residues. Trimming shortened V by 3 bases and J by 3 bases, and 13 bases separated the two germline ends. The CDR3 reads CASSLPPDRTDTQYF. In nucleotides, the CDR3 is TGTGCCAGCAGTTTGCCACCTGACAGGACAGATACGCAGTATTTT.

This clonotype was seen only a few times. The chain recombines TRBV5-1 with TRBJ2-5, with 7 bases that match TRBD1. Germline V CDR1 and CDR2: SGHRS, YFSETQ. This CDR3 contains 15 residues. J was trimmed by 2 bases and V by 4 bases; bases with no gene match: 8. The CDR3 bases are TGCGCCAGCAGCCTCTCTGGGACAGCACAAGAGACCCAGTACTTC. This codes for CASSLSGTAQETQYF.

This clonotype was observed at least ten times. The V call is TRBV27, the J call TRBJ2-1; D is tentatively TRBD1 or TRBD2 (5 bases each). Germline lookup yields CDR1 MNHEY and CDR2 SMNVEV (reference sequence). This CDR3 has 14 amino acids. V shed 5 bases and J shed 4 bases, with 12 bases lying between them. CDR3 nucleotide sequence: TGTGCCAGCAGTGTAAGGGGCGGGTACAATGAGCAGTTCTTC. The encoded protein is CASSVRGGYNEQFF.

This clonotype was observed a handful of times. This chain links TRBV7-9 with TRBJ2-2; D remains ambiguous. Germline loops: CDR1 SEHNR, CDR2 FQNEAQ (reference sequence). Trimming cost V 1 base and J 0 bases, with 6 bases left between them. This CDR3 is 15 amino acids long. The CDR3 spells CASSLGVANTGELFF. CDR3 coding DNA: TGTGCCAGCAGCTTAGGGGTTGCGAACACCGGGGAGCTGTTTTTT. Based on the CDR3 plus reference TRBV7-9 and TRBJ2-2, the full variable domain is DTGVSQNPRHKITKRGQNVTFRCDPISEHNRLYWYRQTLGQGPEFLTYFQNEAQLEKSRLLSDRFSAERPKGSFSTLEIQRTEQGDSAMYLCASSLGVANTGELFFGEGSRLTVL.

On this clonotype itself: The CDR3 does not end in the conserved phenylalanine or tryptophan, so this is likely a read error. The genes are TRBV5-1 and TRBJ2-1; D gene unclear. This CDR3 has 12 residues. The ends were cut back, 1 base at V and 6 bases at J, with 5 bases in the middle. Germline CDR1 SGHRS, CDR2 YFSETQ. The CDR3 reads CASSLLGNEQFS. The CDR3 coding sequence is TGCGCCAGCAGCTTGTTAGGCAATGAGCAGTTCTCC.

Ten or more counts support this clonotype. CDR3 nucleotides: TGTGCCAGCATTCTAGATCAAGGCAACATTCAGTACTTC. Protein product: CASILDQGNIQYF. J is TRBJ2-4 and V is TRBV2; D remains ambiguous. Germline CDR1 SNHLY, CDR2 FYNNEI. Trimming cost V 7 bases and J 7 bases, with 14 bases left between them. The CDR3 extends over 13 amino acids.

This clonotype was recorded many times. The CDR3 loop is CATSAQVSYNEQFF. CDR3 DNA: TGTGCCACCAGTGCGCAGGTGTCCTACAATGAGCAGTTCTTC. The J gene is TRBJ2-1, the V gene TRBV24-1; D not resolved. Germline CDR1 KGHDR, CDR2 SFDVKD. The V and J ends lost 5 bases and 1 base respectively, with 8 bases between them. This CDR3 contains 14 residues.